The 32 T cell receptor beta chains below all came from one sample that was sequenced in a study of blood T cell repertoires in COVID-19. Measured with immunoSEQ multiplex PCR; TCRdb has only the in-frame clones, and not every one. The sample records around 260,000 clones, roughly 86% being singletons. Sequencing was carried out using peripheral blood. The source of these receptors is a woman aged 55-69 years with COVID-19, enrolled during active disease.

The genes are TRBV28 and TRBJ2-1; D is ambiguous. Per germline, CDR1 MDHEN and CDR2 SYDVKM. The CDR3 covers 13 residues. The V end lost 2 bases, the J end lost 2 bases, and 4 bases lay between the germline ends. For the CDR3, the DNA is TGTGCCAGCAGTTTACCAGCCTACAATGAGCAGTTCTTC. It specifies CASSLPAYNEQFF.

V usage is TRBV19 and J usage is TRBJ1-1, with 7 nucleotides matching TRBD1. V lost 5 bases, J lost 4 bases, and 31 bases stayed unmatched. This CDR3 contains 22 residues. Looked up from germline, CDR1 is LNHDA and CDR2 is SQIVND (reference sequence). The CDR3 spells CASSSHRHRDSQYTQGPTEAFF. CDR3 DNA sequence: TGTGCCAGTAGTTCCCACCGCCACCGGGACAGCCAGTATACCCAGGGCCCCACTGAAGCTTTCTTT.

V usage is TRBV4-3 and J usage is TRBJ2-7; a weak D match, TRBD2 (6 bases). Per germline, CDR1 LGHNA and CDR2 YSLEER. The V end was cut by 3 bases, the J end by 0 bases, with 12 bases between. This CDR3 comprises 15 residues. As DNA, the CDR3 is TGCGCCAGCAGCCAGGATGGAGGGTTCTCCTACGAGCAGTACTTC. Its protein is CASSQDGGFSYEQYF.

The V and J genes are TRBV6-5 and TRBJ2-7; 9 nucleotides match TRBD2. Looked up from germline, CDR1 is MNHEY and CDR2 is SVGAGI. This CDR3 region has 13 residues. Unmatched junction bases numbered 8, after V lost 10 bases and J lost 4 bases. In nucleotides, the CDR3 is TGTGCCACTACCAGGCGGGAGGGTTACGAGCAGTACTTC. Encoded protein: CATTRREGYEQYF.

The chain recombines TRBV5-1 with TRBJ2-3, with D possibly TRBD2 on 5 matching bases. The CDR3 loop spans 15 amino acids. From germline, CDR1 is SGHRS and CDR2 YFSETQ. With 4 bases removed from V and 4 bases from J, the gap between germline ends came to 16 bases. The CDR3 loop is CASSPGRGFPDTQYF. The CDR3 DNA sequence: TGCGCCAGCAGCCCAGGACGGGGTTTCCCAGATACGCAGTATTTT.

The V gene is TRBV7-3, the J gene TRBJ2-1; 12 nucleotides match TRBD1. From germline, CDR1 is SGHTA and CDR2 FQGTGA. The CDR3 runs 15 residues. V was clipped by 4 bases and J by 7 bases; unmatched bases: 5. CDR3: CASSYRDRGLNEQFF. CDR3 nucleotides: TGTGCCAGCAGCTACCGGGACAGGGGGCTAAATGAGCAGTTCTTC.

With regard to this clone: Other DNA variants within this sample encode the same CDR3. V and J are TRBV19 and TRBJ1-5; the D gene is possibly TRBD1 (5 bases). Germline values: CDR1 LNHDA, CDR2 SQIVND (reference sequence). The CDR3 totals 15 residues. V was clipped by 3 bases and J by 0 bases, with 9 bases between them. This chain's CDR3 is CASSIGQYSNQPQHF. CDR3 nucleotide sequence: TGTGCCAGTAGTATCGGACAATATAGCAATCAGCCCCAGCATTTT.

The chain joins TRBV29-1 to TRBJ1-1, with D possibly being TRBD1 (5 bases). V shed 4 bases and J shed 3 bases, with 12 bases lying between them. The CDR3 consists of 13 residues. From germline, CDR1 is SQVTM and CDR2 ANQGSEA. CDR3 loop: CSVGAGPYTEAFF. CDR3 bases: TGCAGCGTTGGCGCAGGGCCGTACACTGAAGCTTTCTTT. The whole variable domain, remainder taken from reference TRBV29-1 and TRBJ1-1, is SAVISQKPSRDICQRGTSLTIQCQVDSQVTMMFWYRQQPGQSLTLIATANQGSEATYESGFVIDKFPISRPNLTFSTLTVSNMSPEDSSIYLCSVGAGPYTEAFFGQGTRLTVV.

The chain employs TRBV9 and TRBJ1-4, with 7 bases aligning to TRBD1. CDR3 length equals 15 residues. Trimming at V came to 3 bases and at J to 4 bases, leaving 6 bases not matched to a gene. Germline CDR1 and CDR2: SGDLS and YYNGEE. CDR3 residues: CASSGTGDFNEKLFF. The CDR3 DNA reads as TGTGCCAGCAGCGGAACAGGGGACTTTAATGAAAAACTGTTTTTT.

In its sample, this clone was seen a few times. The chain combines TRBV7-6 with TRBJ1-1; no definite D call. The CDR3 length is 13 residues. From germline, CDR1 is SGHVS and CDR2 FNYEAQ. The V end lost 3 bases, the J end lost 1 base, and 6 bases lay between the germline ends. As DNA, the CDR3 is TGTGCCAGCAGCTTTACAGCGAACACTGAAGCTTTCTTT. The encoded protein is CASSFTANTEAFF. Drawing the rest from reference TRBV7-6 and TRBJ1-1, the complete variable domain is GAGVSQSPRYKVTKRGQDVALRCDPISGHVSLYWYRQALGQGPEFLTYFNYEAQQDKSGLPNDRFSAERPEGSISTLTIQRTEQRDSAMYRCASSFTANTEAFFGQGTRLTVV.

The J gene is TRBJ2-7, the V gene TRBV11-2; TRBD2 aligns across 13 bases. The CDR3 runs to 16 residues. V lost 3 bases and J lost 7; bases outside the gene matches: 9. Germline CDR1 reads SGHAT; CDR2 reads FQNNGV. CDR3 sequence (DNA): TGTGCCAGCAGCTTCAGACTAGCGGGAGGCGGTTTGGAGCAGTACTTC. This gives the protein CASSFRLAGGGLEQYF.

For this clone: At one of its ends the junction is not consistent with the germline gene, which may arise from a read error. The chain joins TRBV3-1 (or the pseudogene TRBV3-2) to TRBJ2-6, with 7 bases aligning to TRBD2. This CDR3 has 17 amino acids. The germline V gene encodes CDR1 LGHDT and CDR2 YNNKEL (reference sequence). The CDR3 DNA reads TGTGCCAGCAGCCCGTCCGGACTAGGGCCTGGGACCAACGTCCTGACTTTC. This codes for CASSPSGLGPGTNVLTF.

The rearrangement uses TRBV7-3 and TRBJ2-3, with 7 positions matching TRBD1. V lost 6 bases, J lost 1 base, and 4 bases stayed unmatched. The CDR3 covers 14 residues. CDR1 SGHTA and CDR2 FQGTGA come from the germline V gene. Written as DNA, the CDR3 is TGTGCCAGCAGTATCACAGGGGGCACAGATACGCAGTATTTT. It codes for CASSITGGTDTQYF.

This sequence joins TRBV7-8 and TRBJ2-7; TRBD2 matches at 9 bases. Germline V lookup: CDR1 SGHVS, CDR2 FQNEAQ. This CDR3 comprises 14 residues. V shed 0 bases and J 6 bases; nucleotides not matched to a gene: 3. CDR3 in amino acids: CASSLASGSGEQYF. The CDR3 region has the DNA TGTGCCAGCAGCTTAGCTAGCGGGAGCGGCGAGCAGTACTTC.

The chain joins TRBV7-9 to TRBJ2-1; the match to TRBD2 covers 11 bases. Germline trimming cut 4 bases from V and 0 bases from J; bases unmatched to any gene: 11. Germline assignment: CDR1 SEHNR and CDR2 FQNEAQ (reference sequence). The CDR3 extends over 19 amino acids. The DNA of the CDR3 is TGTGCCAGCAGCTCGACTAGCGGGAATTTCGGACACTCCTACAATGAGCAGTTCTTC. This translates into CASSSTSGNFGHSYNEQFF.

This chain links TRBV5-1 with TRBJ1-1; 9 positions agree with TRBD1. J gave up 3 bases and V 2 bases, and 2 bases lay outside the gene matches. From germline, CDR1 is SGHRS and CDR2 YFSETQ. This CDR3 has 14 amino acids. The CDR3: CASSFGQGYTEAFF. The CDR3 DNA follows: TGCGCCAGCAGCTTCGGACAGGGGTACACTGAAGCTTTCTTT. Full variable domain (rest looked up from reference TRBV5-1 and TRBJ1-1): KAGVTQTPRYLIKTRGQQVTLSCSPISGHRSVSWYQQTPGQGLQFLFEYFSETQRNKGNFPGRFSGRQFSNSRSEMNVSTLELGDSALYLCASSFGQGYTEAFFGQGTRLTVV.

This rearrangement joins TRBV6-4 to TRBJ1-2; 8 nucleotides line up with TRBD1. The CDR3 consists of 15 residues. Germline trimming cut 6 bases from V and 4 bases from J; bases unmatched to any gene: 10. Germline CDR1 and CDR2: MRHNA and SNTAGT. DNA for the CDR3: TGTGCCAGCAGGCCGCAGGGGGCGACCTCCTATGGCTACACCTTC. This translates into CASRPQGATSYGYTF.

The chain carries TRBV25-1 and TRBJ2-5; TRBD2 matches 10 bases. This CDR3 comprises 16 residues. The germline V gene has CDR1 MGHDK and CDR2 SYGVNS. Trimming at V came to 3 bases and at J to 1 base, leaving 5 bases not matched to a gene. The CDR3 spells CASSDPTSGAQETQYF. The DNA of the CDR3 is TGTGCCAGCAGTGATCCAACTAGCGGGGCCCAAGAGACCCAGTACTTC.

V gene TRBV5-6 combines with J gene TRBJ2-1; unclear D gene. The CDR3 totals 15 residues. V was shortened by 0 bases and J by 3 bases, with 10 bases between the two germline ends. Germline V gene data show CDR1 as SGHDT and CDR2 as YYEEEE. In DNA form, the CDR3 reads TGTGCCAGCAGCTTGGGGCAACAGAGCTACAATGAGCAGTTCTTC. Translating it yields CASSLGQQSYNEQFF.

This chain connects TRBV15 to TRBJ1-6; D gene unclear. The germline V and J ends were trimmed by 0 bases and 9 bases, with 9 bases remaining between them. In germline, CDR1 is LNHNV, CDR2 YYDKDF (reference sequence). The CDR3 consists of 14 residues. CDR3 sequence (DNA): TGTGCCACCAGCAGAGACCTCTCTAGTTCACCCCTCCACTTT. Amino acids: CATSRDLSSSPLHF.

The genes are TRBV5-1 and TRBJ1-1; 12 nucleotides line up with TRBD1. V trimming: 1 base; J trimming: 0 bases; junction bases outside the gene matches: 10. This CDR3 has 19 amino acids. Germline V CDR1 and CDR2: SGHRS, YFSETQ. CDR3 coding DNA: TGCGCCAGCAGCTTGCGGGACAGGGGGCGACAGGCCATGAACACTGAAGCTTTCTTT. Translated: CASSLRDRGRQAMNTEAFF.

V gene TRBV29-1 combines with J gene TRBJ2-7; 9 bases map to TRBD1. V trimming: 4 bases; J trimming: 6 bases; junction bases outside the gene matches: 10. There are 14 residues in the CDR3. Germline CDR1 SQVTM, CDR2 ANQGSEA. DNA for the CDR3: TGCAGCGTTGCCCCCGGGACAGGGTTGCGCGAGCAGTACTTC. The encoded protein is CSVAPGTGLREQYF.

This chain joins TRBV4-2 and TRBJ1-1; D remains unclear. V gave up 0 bases and J gave up 1 base, with 15 bases separating them. This CDR3 is built from 17 residues. Germline V gene data show CDR1 as LGHNA and CDR2 as YNFKEQ. In DNA form, the CDR3 reads TGTGCCAGCAGCCAAGATCGGAGGGTAGGGAGGAACACTGAAGCTTTCTTT. Translation gives CASSQDRRVGRNTEAFF.

The chain is built from TRBV10-3 and TRBJ2-1, with D tentatively TRBD2 (6 bases). The CDR3 runs to 19 residues. Germline V gene lookup returns CDR1 ENHRY and CDR2 SYGVKD. V was pared by 6 bases and J by 5 bases, with 29 bases between. The CDR3 DNA reads as TGTGCCATCAGCGGTAAAGGGACTCGACGGCGGGGAAAACACAATGAGCAGTTCTTC. It is translated as CAISGKGTRRRGKHNEQFF.

This chain links TRBV5-5 with TRBJ2-2; the D is unclear. This CDR3 region has 13 residues. Germline V gives CDR1 SGHKS, CDR2 YYEKEE (reference sequence). V was cut by 4 bases and J by 5 bases, with 9 bases left in between. For the CDR3, the DNA is TGTGCCAGCAGCCGGGTGGTGACCGGGGAGCTGTTTTTT. Protein sequence: CASSRVVTGELFF.

The chain carries TRBV20-1 and TRBJ1-5, with a tentative D call TRBD1 (5 bases). Deletions cut 3 bases from V and 2 bases from J, with 11 bases between. Germline CDR1 DFQATT, CDR2 SNEGSKA (reference sequence). The CDR3 has 14 amino acids. CDR3 in DNA: TGCAGTGCTAGTTCAGGGTATGGCAATCAGCCCCAGCATTTT. As protein: CSASSGYGNQPQHF.

V gene TRBV24-1 combines with J gene TRBJ2-1; 11 bases align to TRBD2. The CDR3 loop spans 16 amino acids. CDR1 is KGHDR, CDR2 SFDVKD, per germline. The trim removed 4 bases at V and 9 bases at J, leaving 10 bases unmatched. The CDR3 reads CATSDELAGASGEQFF. The CDR3 DNA is TGTGCCACCAGTGACGAACTAGCGGGAGCATCGGGTGAGCAGTTCTTC.

The genes are TRBV7-9 and TRBJ2-3, with 9 positions matching TRBD2. Trimming took 1 base from V and 4 from J; bases not matched to a gene: 3. There are 15 residues in the CDR3. The germline gives CDR1 SEHNR, CDR2 FQNEAQ (reference sequence). The CDR3 protein is CASSLVAGGADTQYF. The CDR3 DNA reads as TGTGCCAGCAGCTTAGTCGCGGGAGGGGCAGATACGCAGTATTTT.

The genes are TRBV7-2 and TRBJ2-3; D perhaps matches TRBD2 (6 bases). Germline CDR1 reads SGHTA; CDR2 reads FQGNSA. V was shortened by 5 bases and J by 8 bases, with 14 bases between the two germline ends. There are 13 residues in the CDR3. In DNA, the CDR3 is TGTGCCAGCAGCCTGGACGGGAGCGGTACGCAGTATTTT. Protein: CASSLDGSGTQYF.

This chain connects TRBV6-2 or TRBV6-3 to TRBJ2-7, with a possible D match to TRBD2 (5 bases). V was clipped by 3 bases and J by 7 bases, with 10 bases between them. The CDR3 has 12 amino acids. The germline gives CDR1 MNHEY, CDR2 SVGEGT. The CDR3 loop is CASSYTPGEQYF. The CDR3 DNA reads TGTGCCAGCAGTTATACCCCGGGGGAGCAGTACTTC.

The chain has TRBV2 and TRBJ1-5, with 7 bases matching TRBD1. Losses at the gene ends were 3 bases for V and 5 bases for J; bases not matched to a gene: 4. The CDR3 is made up of 14 amino acids. Germline CDR1 reads SNHLY; CDR2 reads FYNNEI. The DNA of the CDR3 is TGTGCCAGCAGTGAGGGGACAGACTATCAGCCCCAGCATTTT. Protein: CASSEGTDYQPQHF.

This clone was picked up one time. The chain carries TRBV11-2 and TRBJ2-7; D might be TRBD1 (6 bases). CDR1 and CDR2 from the germline V gene are SGHAT and FQNNGV. The CDR3 contains 14 residues. V was cut by 3 bases and J by 1 base, with 10 bases left in between. CDR3 region: CASSLWTESYEQYF. The CDR3, as DNA: TGTGCCAGCAGCTTGTGGACAGAATCCTACGAGCAGTACTTC.